These 30 T cell receptor beta chains originate from one sample sequenced in a study of blood T cell repertoires in COVID-19. Sequencing was performed with immunoSEQ multiplex PCR; in TCRdb, only in-frame clones are kept and a portion is missing. The sample has a few hundred thousand clones, 65% to 90% seen once. The sequenced sample was PBMCs or T cells enriched from blood (not recorded which). These receptor sequences come from a woman in her thirties who had been exposed to COVID-19.

The V gene is TRBV4-1, the J gene TRBJ1-6; D is undetermined. This CDR3 has 19 amino acids. Trimming removed 0 bases from V and 0 bases from J, with 15 bases in between. CDR1 and CDR2 (germline): MGHRA, YSYEKL. Here the CDR3 reads CASSQERNEVDSYNSPLHF. The CDR3 region has the DNA TGCGCCAGCAGCCAAGAACGGAACGAGGTAGACTCCTATAATTCACCCCTCCACTTT.

This clone has just a few counts. The rearrangement joins TRBV5-8 to TRBJ1-3; 9 bases agree with TRBD1. Germline V lookup: CDR1 SGHTS, CDR2 YDEGEE. The CDR3 is 15 residues long. Trimming took 2 bases from V and 4 from J; bases not matched to a gene: 4. The CDR3 sequence is CASSFDGTGGNTIYF. The CDR3 DNA reads TGTGCCAGCAGCTTCGACGGGACAGGGGGAAACACCATATATTTT. The complete variable domain, with remaining parts taken from reference TRBV5-8 and TRBJ1-3, reads EAGVTQSPTHLIKTRGQQATLRCSPISGHTSVYWYQQALGLGLQFLLWYDEGEERNRGNFPPRFSGRQFPNYSSELNVNALELEDSALYLCASSFDGTGGNTIYFGEGSWLTVV.

The V and J genes are TRBV30 and TRBJ1-1, with 8 bases lining up with TRBD1. The CDR3 consists of 14 residues. In germline, CDR1 is GTSNPN, CDR2 SVGIG (reference sequence). Losses at the gene ends were 2 bases for V and 4 bases for J; bases not matched to a gene: 6. In DNA, the CDR3 is TGTGCCTGGAGTCGGACCAGGGGGCGCACTGAAGCTTTCTTT. Translation: CAWSRTRGRTEAFF. Full variable domain (rest looked up from reference TRBV30 and TRBJ1-1): SQTIHQWPATLVQPVGSPLSLECTVEGTSNPNLYWYRQAAGRGLQLLFYSVGIGQISSEVPQNLSASRPQDRQFILSSKKLLLSDSGFYLCAWSRTRGRTEAFFGQGTRLTVV.

This sequence joins TRBV9 and TRBJ2-3, with TRBD2 as a possible D gene (6 bases). CDR1 is SGDLS and CDR2 is YYNGEE in the germline V gene. The CDR3 spans 16 residues. Trimming shortened V by 6 bases and J by 0 bases, and 17 bases separated the two germline ends. This chain's CDR3 is CASNLFGGSSTDTQYF. In nucleotides, the CDR3 is TGTGCCAGCAACCTATTCGGGGGATCTAGCACAGATACGCAGTATTTT.

This rearrangement joins TRBV27 to TRBJ2-7, with D maybe TRBD1 (5 bases). Per the germline V gene, CDR1 is MNHEY and CDR2 is SMNVEV (reference sequence). The CDR3 has 15 amino acids. Trimming took off 3 bases at V and 2 bases at J, with 14 bases between the two ends. This chain's CDR3 is CASSFGPGRTYEQYF. CDR3 in DNA: TGTGCCAGCAGTTTTGGTCCAGGGCGAACCTACGAGCAGTACTTC.

The rearrangement uses TRBV28 and TRBJ2-5; the match to TRBD1 covers 10 bases. The CDR3 extends over 15 amino acids. J gave up 5 bases and V 3 bases, and 6 bases lay outside the gene matches. From germline, CDR1 is MDHEN and CDR2 SYDVKM. The CDR3 here is CASSLGTGVYETQYF. CDR3 bases: TGTGCCAGCAGTTTGGGGACAGGGGTTTATGAGACCCAGTACTTC.

V is TRBV5-8 and J is TRBJ1-2; no reliable D call. The CDR3 length is 14 residues. The ends were cut back, 0 bases at V and 2 bases at J, with 8 bases in the middle. Per germline, CDR1 SGHTS and CDR2 YDEGEE. In DNA form, the CDR3 reads TGTGCCAGCAGCTTGGGACTCAGAAACTATGGCTACACCTTC. Encoded protein: CASSLGLRNYGYTF.

The chain uses TRBV19 and TRBJ1-1; maybe TRBD1 (6 bases). V lost 4 bases and J lost 4, with 19 bases in between. Germline V lookup: CDR1 LNHDA, CDR2 SQIVND (reference sequence). This CDR3 comprises 16 residues. CDR3 nucleotide sequence: TGTGCCAGTAGTAAAGGGGCTCAGGGGCGGCCCACTGAAGCTTTCTTT. It yields the protein CASSKGAQGRPTEAFF.

This chain connects TRBV12-3 or TRBV12-4 to TRBJ1-2; D remains ambiguous. The V end was cut by 8 bases, the J end by 4 bases, with 11 bases between. The CDR3 extends over 12 amino acids. This chain's CDR3 is CASSGRRYGYTF. CDR3 in DNA: TGTGCCAGCTCTGGCCGCCGCTATGGCTACACCTTC.

This clone was seen only once. J is TRBJ2-7 and V is TRBV12-5; D is possibly TRBD1 (6 bases). Germline V lookup: CDR1 LGHNT, CDR2 FRNRAP. The V gene lost 1 base and the J gene lost 0 bases, with 16 bases spanning the gap. The CDR3 consists of 17 residues. The CDR3 spells CASGLDHTGFPSYEQYF. CDR3 DNA sequence: TGTGCTAGTGGTTTGGACCATACAGGGTTCCCCTCCTACGAGCAGTACTTC.

The V gene is TRBV2, the J gene TRBJ1-1, with TRBD1 as a possible D gene (6 bases). Germline V CDR1 and CDR2: SNHLY, FYNNEI. The CDR3 extends over 16 amino acids. Trimming took 8 bases from V and 0 from J, leaving 19 bases between them. The CDR3, as DNA: TGTGCCAGCCCGGGTAACCCAGGGGATTTGAACACTGAAGCTTTCTTT. Translating gives CASPGNPGDLNTEAFF.

The V and J genes are TRBV24-1 and TRBJ1-2; the D gene is possibly TRBD1 (5 bases). Germline V gene lookup returns CDR1 KGHDR and CDR2 SFDVKD. This CDR3 is 14 amino acids long. V was pared by 3 bases and J by 4 bases, with 11 bases between. The CDR3 DNA sequence: TGTGCCACCAGTGATGGGGGGTCGGCCTATGGCTACACCTTC. Its translation: CATSDGGSAYGYTF.

The chain recombines TRBV2 with TRBJ1-2; tentatively, D is TRBD1 (6 bases). Germline V gene lookup returns CDR1 SNHLY and CDR2 FYNNEI. The CDR3 is 14 residues long. V was pared by 6 bases and J by 2 bases, with 13 bases between. CDR3 DNA: TGTGCCAGCAGATCCCGGGACAAGAACTATGGCTACACCTTC. Translated: CASRSRDKNYGYTF.

The genes are TRBV24-1 and TRBJ2-2; TRBD1 is a possible D gene (6 bases). The CDR3 has 14 residues. The germline V gene has CDR1 KGHDR and CDR2 SFDVKD. V dropped 3 bases and J dropped 6 bases, with 10 bases sitting between them. CDR3: CATSDLDRSGELFF. The CDR3 DNA reads as TGTGCCACCAGTGATCTAGACAGGTCCGGGGAGCTGTTTTTT.

The V gene is TRBV4-1, the J gene TRBJ1-4; no reliable D call. The CDR3 is made up of 15 amino acids. Trimming took 0 bases from V and 3 from J, leaving 8 bases between them. The germline V gene has CDR1 MGHRA and CDR2 YSYEKL. DNA of the CDR3: TGCGCCAGCAGCCAAGATGGGCAGCCTAATGAAAAACTGTTTTTT. Its protein product is CASSQDGQPNEKLFF.

This sequence joins TRBV10-1 and TRBJ2-3; TRBD2 matches 10 bases. The CDR3 covers 21 residues. V lost 3 bases to trimming and J lost 1 base; unmatched junction nucleotides: 19. The germline gives CDR1 WNHNN, CDR2 SYGVQD (reference sequence). The CDR3 nucleotides read TGCGCCAGCAGTGACCGGCTAGCGGGGGCCCTAGGGGTCACTGGCACAGATACGCAGTATTTT. It yields the protein CASSDRLAGALGVTGTDTQYF.

This sequence joins TRBV11-2 and TRBJ1-5; a possible D gene is TRBD1 (5 bases). V was shortened by 4 bases and J by 5 bases, with 9 bases between the two germline ends. The CDR3 is 13 amino acids. The germline CDR1 and CDR2 sequences are SGHAT and FQNNGV. CDR3 sequence reads: CASSSWGDQPQHF. CDR3 bases: TGTGCCAGCAGCTCGTGGGGGGATCAGCCCCAGCATTTT.

V gene TRBV10-3 combines with J gene TRBJ1-6, with 8 bases fitting TRBD1. Germline lookup yields CDR1 ENHRY and CDR2 SYGVKD. The CDR3 length is 14 residues. Germline trimming cut 6 bases from V and 8 bases from J; bases unmatched to any gene: 6. Here the CDR3 DNA reads TGTGCCATCAGAAAACAGGGGGATCATTCACCCCTCCACTTT. As protein: CAIRKQGDHSPLHF.

The V and J genes are TRBV2 and TRBJ1-1; D is unclear. V shed 7 bases and J shed 0 bases, with 9 bases lying between them. Germline V gene lookup returns CDR1 SNHLY and CDR2 FYNNEI. The CDR3 is 13 residues long. The CDR3 protein is CASTEAVNTEAFF. As DNA, the CDR3 is TGTGCCAGCACGGAGGCTGTGAACACTGAAGCTTTCTTT.

This clone was found once. At one end the junction does not follow the germline gene, possibly because of a read error. CDR3 coding DNA: TGTGCCAGCAGCTCCGACAATGAGCAGTTCTTC. It is translated as CASSSDNEQFF. V gene TRBV9 combines with J gene TRBJ2-1; D is uncertain. CDR1 and CDR2 (germline): SGDLS, YYNGEE. CDR3 size: 11 residues.

This rearrangement joins TRBV7-2 to TRBJ2-7; 10 bases match TRBD1. The length of the CDR3 is 14 residues. The V gene's germline CDR1 is SGHTA and CDR2 FQGNSA. V dropped 5 bases and J dropped 4; count of bases not matched to a gene: 5. The CDR3 DNA is TGTGCCAGCAGCCCGACAGGGGGCATATACGAGCAGTACTTC. It yields the protein CASSPTGGIYEQYF.

The V and J genes are TRBV14 and TRBJ2-2; 7 bases map to TRBD1. V gave up 3 bases and J gave up 6 bases; unmatched junction bases: 4. CDR1 and CDR2 from the germline V gene are SGHDN and FVKESK. This CDR3 contains 14 residues. CDR3 loop: CASSHQTGPGELFF. CDR3 coding DNA: TGTGCCAGCAGCCACCAGACAGGGCCCGGGGAGCTGTTTTTT.

This chain links TRBV3-1 (or the pseudogene TRBV3-2) with TRBJ1-5, with 8 bases lining up with TRBD1. With V trimmed by 1 base and J by 5 bases, 7 bases remained unmatched. Germline loops: CDR1 LGHDT, CDR2 YNNKEL (reference sequence). The CDR3 is made up of 16 amino acids. CDR3 bases: TGTGCCAGCAGCCAAGGGCTTGGACAGGGTGATCAGCCCCAGCATTTT. This translates into CASSQGLGQGDQPQHF.

J is TRBJ2-1 and V is TRBV7-7, with 11 bases lining up with TRBD1. CDR3 size: 15 residues. The germline V gene has CDR1 SSHAT and CDR2 FNYEAQ (reference sequence). The ends lost 5 bases at V and 4 bases at J; junction bases unmatched: 4. The CDR3 here is CASSPGTGGYNEQFF. CDR3 bases: TGTGCCAGCAGCCCAGGGACAGGGGGATACAATGAGCAGTTCTTC.

The chain couples TRBV30 to TRBJ2-7; 9 nucleotides line up with TRBD1. This CDR3 is 15 amino acids long. Trimming removed 2 bases from V and 4 bases from J; junction bases left unmatched: 9. Per germline, CDR1 GTSNPN and CDR2 SVGIG (reference sequence). Here the CDR3 DNA reads TGTGCCTGGAGTCCCGGGACAGGGAGAACTTACGAGCAGTACTTC. As protein: CAWSPGTGRTYEQYF. Supplemented by reference TRBV30 and TRBJ2-7, the full variable domain reads SQTIHQWPATLVQPVGSPLSLECTVEGTSNPNLYWYRQAAGRGLQLLFYSVGIGQISSEVPQNLSASRPQDRQFILSSKKLLLSDSGFYLCAWSPGTGRTYEQYFGPGTRLTVT.

J is TRBJ2-2 and V is TRBV3-1 (or the pseudogene TRBV3-2); 14 nucleotides align to TRBD2. CDR3 size: 21 residues. Germline V gene sequence: CDR1 LGHDT, CDR2 YNNKEL (reference sequence). V shed 2 bases, J shed 1 base, and the junction held 12 bases outside the gene matches. CDR3 sequence reads: CASSQRALGLAGGLNTGELFF. The CDR3 DNA reads TGTGCCAGCAGCCAAAGGGCCCTCGGACTAGCGGGGGGACTGAACACCGGGGAGCTGTTTTTT.

CDR3 in DNA: TGCAGTGCTAGTTATCCCCTCCCGGCAGGACAAATCTATGGCTACACCTTC. Its protein product is CSASYPLPAGQIYGYTF. V is TRBV20-1 and J is TRBJ1-2; D might be TRBD1 (5 bases). CDR3 length: 17 residues. The V end lost 3 bases, the J end lost 4 bases, and 24 bases lay between the germline ends. Germline CDR1 and CDR2: DFQATT and SNEGSKA (reference sequence).

This clone was seen a single time. The chain links TRBV7-9 to TRBJ1-1, with D maybe TRBD1 (6 bases). CDR1 and CDR2 (germline): SEHNR, FQNEAQ (reference sequence). V was pared by 6 bases and J by 2 bases, with 16 bases between. CDR3 length: 15 amino acids. The CDR3 DNA reads TGTGCCAGCAGATCACCTGACAGGCTCAACACTGAAGCTTTCTTT. Its protein product is CASRSPDRLNTEAFF. Supplemented by reference TRBV7-9 and TRBJ1-1, the full variable domain reads DTGVSQNPRHKITKRGQNVTFRCDPISEHNRLYWYRQTLGQGPEFLTYFQNEAQLEKSRLLSDRFSAERPKGSFSTLEIQRTEQGDSAMYLCASRSPDRLNTEAFFGQGTRLTVV.

This clone was found a few times. The chain links TRBV7-9 to TRBJ1-6; D remains ambiguous. Germline-derived CDR1 and CDR2 are SEHNR and FQNEAQ (reference sequence). Trimming stripped 2 bases from V and 1 base from J, with 3 bases between. The CDR3 is 14 amino acids. CDR3 sequence: CASSLPSYNSPLHF. Here the CDR3 DNA reads TGTGCCAGCAGCTTACCTTCCTATAATTCACCCCTCCACTTT.

This chain uses TRBV11-3 with TRBJ2-1; D gene unclear. The germline CDR1 and CDR2 sequences are SGHNT and YENEEA. The CDR3 totals 12 residues. V was cut by 4 bases and J by 8 bases, with 9 bases left in between. CDR3 nucleotide sequence: TGTGCCAGCAGCTCCGGGTTCTATGAGCAGTTCTTC. As protein: CASSSGFYEQFF.